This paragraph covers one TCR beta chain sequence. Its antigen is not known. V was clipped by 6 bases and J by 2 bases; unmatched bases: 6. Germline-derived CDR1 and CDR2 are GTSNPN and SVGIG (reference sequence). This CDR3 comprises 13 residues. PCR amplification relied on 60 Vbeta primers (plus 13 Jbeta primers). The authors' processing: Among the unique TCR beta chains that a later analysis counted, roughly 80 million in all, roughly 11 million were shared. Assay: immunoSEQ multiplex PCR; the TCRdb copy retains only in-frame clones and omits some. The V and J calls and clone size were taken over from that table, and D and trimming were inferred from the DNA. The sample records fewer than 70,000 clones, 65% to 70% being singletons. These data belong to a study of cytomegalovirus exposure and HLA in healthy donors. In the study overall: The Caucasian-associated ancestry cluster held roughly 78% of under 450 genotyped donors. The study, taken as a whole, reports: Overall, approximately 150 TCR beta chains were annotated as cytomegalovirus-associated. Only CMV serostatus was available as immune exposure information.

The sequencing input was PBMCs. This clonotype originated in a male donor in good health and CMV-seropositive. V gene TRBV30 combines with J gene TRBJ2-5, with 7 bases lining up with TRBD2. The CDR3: CACLTSAQETQYF. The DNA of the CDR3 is TGTGCCTGCCTCACTAGCGCACAAGAGACCCAGTACTTC.